These 26 T cell receptor beta chains were sequenced from one sample in a study of cytomegalovirus exposure and HLA in healthy donors. In the PCR, 60 Vbeta and 13 Jbeta primers were used. Libraries were prepared by immunoSEQ multiplex PCR; TCRdb keeps only in-frame clonotypes and omits some of them. The sample consists of over 35,000 clones, around 65% of them appearing once. Sequenced: PBMCs. The receptors here all came from a human donor in good health.

The chain is built from TRBV6-1 and TRBJ1-2, with 9 bases that match TRBD1. V lost 7 bases and J lost 4; bases outside the gene matches: 10. Germline CDR1 and CDR2: MNHNS and SASEGT. The CDR3 is 15 amino acids. The CDR3 loop is CASTLDRGTLYGYTF. The CDR3 DNA is TGTGCCAGCACCCTGGACAGGGGCACTCTCTATGGCTACACCTTC.

The CDR3 DNA reads as TGTGCCAGCAGCCGAGGCTTGCGGAATCAGCCCCAGCATTTT. It yields the protein CASSRGLRNQPQHF. This sequence joins TRBV5-6 and TRBJ1-5; D uncertain. CDR3 size: 14 residues. In germline, CDR1 is SGHDT, CDR2 YYEEEE. Trimming pared 4 bases from V and 4 bases from J, leaving 12 bases between.

The chain is built from TRBV6-1 and TRBJ1-3, with 8 bases fitting TRBD1. The CDR3 length is 14 residues. Trimming at V came to 6 bases and at J to 3 bases, leaving 4 bases not matched to a gene. The germline CDR1 and CDR2 sequences are MNHNS and SASEGT. CDR3 nucleotides: TGTGCCAGCAGGGGGACAGGTCTTGGAAACACCATATATTTT. Amino acid sequence: CASRGTGLGNTIYF.

CDR3 sequence reads: CASSEASTGSHEQYF. The CDR3 coding sequence is TGTGCCAGCAGTGAAGCTTCAACAGGTTCCCACGAGCAGTACTTC. This chain links TRBV6-1 with TRBJ2-7; tentatively, D is TRBD1 (5 bases). The CDR3 sequence is 15 residues long. Trimming took 0 bases from V and 5 from J, leaving 14 bases between them. Per germline, CDR1 MNHNS and CDR2 SASEGT.

This clone showed up just once. The chain combines TRBV7-2 with TRBJ2-5; D possibly corresponds to TRBD2 (7 bases). The V end lost 4 bases, the J end lost 5 bases, and 17 bases lay between the germline ends. From germline, CDR1 is SGHTA and CDR2 FQGNSA. The CDR3 length is 15 residues. CDR3 loop: CASSYEPGRGETQYF. As DNA, the CDR3 is TGTGCCAGCAGCTACGAGCCGGGGAGGGGGGAGACCCAGTACTTC. The variable domain in full, with the rest retrieved from reference TRBV7-2 and TRBJ2-5, is GAGVSQSPSNKVTEKGKDVELRCDPISGHTALYWYRQSLGQGLEFLIYFQGNSAPDKSGLPSDRFSAERTGGSVSTLTIQRTQQEDSAVYLCASSYEPGRGETQYFGPGTRLLVL.

The chain links TRBV19 to TRBJ1-1, with TRBD1 matching over 8 bases. J gave up 4 bases and V 7 bases, and 5 bases lay outside the gene matches. The CDR3 is made up of 13 amino acids. Germline V gene sequence: CDR1 LNHDA, CDR2 SQIVND (reference sequence). This CDR3 reads CASINRGVTEAFF. The DNA for the CDR3 is TGTGCCAGTATCAACAGGGGGGTCACTGAAGCTTTCTTT.

The V and J genes are TRBV9 and TRBJ1-4; D is possibly TRBD1 (5 bases). The CDR3 contains 13 residues. Germline CDR1 reads SGDLS; CDR2 reads YYNGEE. V was shortened by 0 bases and J by 5 bases, with 5 bases between the two germline ends. CDR3 in DNA: TGTGCCAGCAGCGTAGGACAGAATGAAAAACTGTTTTTT. Amino acid sequence: CASSVGQNEKLFF.

The J gene is TRBJ1-2, the V gene TRBV7-2; 7 nucleotides line up with TRBD1. The CDR3 length is 13 residues. Germline-derived CDR1 and CDR2 are SGHTA and FQGNSA. With V trimmed by 4 bases and J by 2 bases, 1 base remained unmatched. The CDR3 nucleotides read TGTGCCAGCAGCTCGGGACAGAACTATGGCTACACCTTC. Protein sequence: CASSSGQNYGYTF.

The chain uses TRBV30 and TRBJ2-1, with a possible D match to TRBD2 (6 bases). CDR1 is GTSNPN, CDR2 SVGIG, per germline (reference sequence). V was clipped by 0 bases and J by 3 bases, with 15 bases between them. This CDR3 spans 16 amino acids. In nucleotides, the CDR3 is TGTGCCTGGAGTGTCCCCGAGGCGGGGATCTACAATGAGCAGTTCTTC. Its translation is CAWSVPEAGIYNEQFF.

The gene calls are TRBV5-1 and TRBJ2-2; D not resolved. With 4 bases removed from V and 0 bases from J, the gap between germline ends came to 4 bases. Germline values: CDR1 SGHRS, CDR2 YFSETQ. The CDR3 consists of 13 residues. The DNA for the CDR3 is TGCGCCAGCAGCCCCTCGAACACCGGGGAGCTGTTTTTT. Translation: CASSPSNTGELFF.

The chain carries TRBV5-6 and TRBJ1-2; D not resolved. The CDR3 contains 18 residues. Germline CDR1 reads SGHDT; CDR2 reads YYEEEE. Trimming shortened V by 4 bases and J by 5 bases, and 27 bases separated the two germline ends. In nucleotides, the CDR3 is TGTGCCAGCAGCACTCCGGGGAGAGAAGACCTGGCTCGGTATGGCTACACCTTC. It codes for CASSTPGREDLARYGYTF.

The chain recombines TRBV7-9 with TRBJ1-5, with TRBD1 as a possible D gene (5 bases). The CDR3 runs 14 residues. The V end lost 2 bases, the J end lost 7 bases, and 12 bases lay between the germline ends. Germline CDR1 is SEHNR and CDR2 is FQNEAQ (reference sequence). The CDR3 region has the DNA TGTGCCAGCAGCTTATCAGGGTCAGGCCAGCCCCAGCATTTT. Amino acid sequence: CASSLSGSGQPQHF. The full variable domain, with the rest looked up from reference TRBV7-9 and TRBJ1-5, is DTGVSQNPRHKITKRGQNVTFRCDPISEHNRLYWYRQTLGQGPEFLTYFQNEAQLEKSRLLSDRFSAERPKGSFSTLEIQRTEQGDSAMYLCASSLSGSGQPQHFGDGTRLSIL.

The chain uses TRBV29-1 and TRBJ2-7; a possible D gene is TRBD2 (5 bases). The ends were cut back, 5 bases at V and 2 bases at J, with 7 bases in the middle. Germline CDR1 reads SQVTM; CDR2 reads ANQGSEA. This CDR3 contains 11 residues. CDR3 residues: CSVSGTYEQYF. CDR3 nucleotide sequence: TGCAGCGTTTCCGGGACCTACGAGCAGTACTTC.

The chain links TRBV5-5 to TRBJ2-5; 7 bases match TRBD1. The CDR3 has 17 amino acids. V was clipped by 4 bases and J by 5 bases; unmatched bases: 17. Germline-derived CDR1 and CDR2 are SGHKS and YYEKEE (reference sequence). The CDR3 protein is CASSQQAQTGNGETQYF. DNA for the CDR3: TGTGCCAGCAGCCAACAAGCCCAGACAGGGAATGGGGAGACCCAGTACTTC.

CDR3 DNA: TGCGCCAGCAGCTTGGACAGGGGATCGCGACTGTTTTTT. Translated, it gives CASSLDRGSRLFF. The J gene is TRBJ1-4, the V gene TRBV5-1, with 7 nucleotides matching TRBD1. Germline CDR1 and CDR2: SGHRS and YFSETQ. V shed 0 bases, J shed 13 bases, and the junction held 6 bases outside the gene matches. CDR3 length: 13 residues. The entire variable domain, with the rest obtained from reference TRBV5-1 and TRBJ1-4, is as follows: KAGVTQTPRYLIKTRGQQVTLSCSPISGHRSVSWYQQTPGQGLQFLFEYFSETQRNKGNFPGRFSGRQFSNSRSEMNVSTLELGDSALYLCASSLDRGSRLFFGSGTQLSVL.

The J gene is TRBJ1-5, the V gene TRBV30; D is undetermined. The CDR3 runs 13 residues. CDR1 and CDR2 (germline): GTSNPN, SVGIG (reference sequence). Trimming removed 5 bases from V and 1 base from J, with 9 bases in between. The CDR3 nucleotides read TGTGCCTGGGGAACAGTCAGCAATCAGCCCCAGCATTTT. This sequence encodes CAWGTVSNQPQHF.

The chain joins TRBV4-2 to TRBJ1-6; maybe TRBD1 (5 bases). Germline CDR1 reads LGHNA; CDR2 reads YNFKEQ. Trimming cost V 1 base and J 4 bases, with 14 bases left between them. The CDR3 totals 17 residues. The DNA of the CDR3 is TGTGCCAGCAGCCAAGTCGGAGACAGAGCATATAATTCACCCCTCCACTTT. Its protein product is CASSQVGDRAYNSPLHF.

V gene TRBV11-1 combines with J gene TRBJ2-7, with D maybe TRBD1 (5 bases). The germline CDR1 and CDR2 sequences are SGHAT and FQDESV (reference sequence). CDR3 size: 14 residues. Trimming cost V 3 bases and J 2 bases, with 11 bases left between them. CDR3: CASSFWQGTYEQYF. The DNA for the CDR3 is TGTGCCAGCAGCTTCTGGCAGGGTACCTACGAGCAGTACTTC. Full variable domain (rest looked up from reference TRBV11-1 and TRBJ2-7): EAEVAQSPRYKITEKSQAVAFWCDPISGHATLYWYRQILGQGPELLVQFQDESVVDDSQLPKDRFSAERLKGVDSTLKIQPAELGDSAMYLCASSFWQGTYEQYFGPGTRLTVT.

This rearrangement joins TRBV2 to TRBJ1-5, with D uncertain. This CDR3 has 12 amino acids. The germline gives CDR1 SNHLY, CDR2 FYNNEI. The V and J ends lost 7 bases and 4 bases respectively, with 8 bases between them. CDR3 sequence reads: CASNQANQPQHF. The DNA of the CDR3 is TGTGCCAGCAACCAGGCAAATCAGCCCCAGCATTTT. The full variable domain, in which reference TRBV2 and TRBJ1-5 provide the parts outside the CDR3, is EPEVTQTPSHQVTQMGQEVILRCVPISNHLYFYWYRQILGQKVEFLVSFYNNEISEKSEIFDDQFSVERPDGSNFTLKIRSTKLEDSAMYFCASNQANQPQHFGDGTRLSIL.

The rearrangement links TRBV7-2 to TRBJ1-6; D might be TRBD1 (6 bases). V was clipped by 0 bases and J by 6 bases, with 6 bases between them. The CDR3 extends over 14 amino acids. Germline assignment: CDR1 SGHTA and CDR2 FQGNSA. CDR3 in amino acids: CASSLAGGNSPLHF. The CDR3 DNA reads TGTGCCAGCAGCTTAGCAGGGGGTAATTCACCCCTCCACTTT.

V is TRBV7-2 and J is TRBJ2-2; maybe TRBD1 (6 bases). Germline V gene sequence: CDR1 SGHTA, CDR2 FQGNSA. The CDR3 extends over 15 amino acids. The ends were cut back, 3 bases at V and 2 bases at J, with 10 bases in the middle. The CDR3 DNA is TGTGCCAGCAGCTTCTGGACAGTCAACACCGGGGAGCTGTTTTTT. Its translation is CASSFWTVNTGELFF.

The gene calls are TRBV6-5 and TRBJ1-5, with 7 bases identical to TRBD1. From germline, CDR1 is MNHEY and CDR2 SVGAGI. V shed 6 bases, J shed 3 bases, and the junction held 8 bases outside the gene matches. This CDR3 region has 15 residues. In DNA, the CDR3 is TGTGCCAGCAGAGCGAGGGGGCTAACCAATCAGCCCCAGCATTTT. It translates to CASRARGLTNQPQHF.

The chain has TRBV7-9 and TRBJ2-5; tentative D call: TRBD2 (7 bases). The V end lost 5 bases, the J end lost 1 base, and 17 bases lay between the germline ends. CDR3 length: 16 residues. Germline V gives CDR1 SEHNR, CDR2 FQNEAQ (reference sequence). CDR3 in amino acids: CASSLREVRGQETQYF. The DNA for the CDR3 is TGTGCCAGCAGCCTCCGGGAGGTCAGGGGCCAAGAGACCCAGTACTTC.

CDR3 in amino acids: CASSHGLTMNTEAFF. DNA for the CDR3: TGTGCCAGCAGCCACGGTCTAACGATGAACACTGAAGCTTTCTTT. The chain links TRBV14 to TRBJ1-1; the D is unclear. The CDR3 contains 15 residues. In germline, CDR1 is SGHDN, CDR2 FVKESK. V shed 3 bases and J shed 0 bases, with 11 bases lying between them.

This chain links TRBV5-4 with TRBJ1-6; 7 bases line up with TRBD1. The trim removed 4 bases at V and 10 bases at J, leaving 11 bases unmatched. The CDR3 loop spans 15 amino acids. Looked up from germline, CDR1 is SGHNT and CDR2 is YYREEE (reference sequence). The CDR3 sequence is CASSLGTAILSPLHF. CDR3 sequence (DNA): TGTGCCAGCAGCCTGGGGACAGCAATATTATCACCCCTCCACTTT. Drawing the rest from reference TRBV5-4 and TRBJ1-6, the complete variable domain is ETGVTQSPTHLIKTRGQQVTLRCSSQSGHNTVSWYQQALGQGPQFIFQYYREEENGRGNFPPRFSGLQFPNYSSELNVNALELDDSALYLCASSLGTAILSPLHFGNGTRLTVT.

The V gene is TRBV30, the J gene TRBJ1-1; the D is unclear. The CDR3 has 14 residues. V was trimmed by 0 bases and J by 8 bases, leaving 16 bases between them. The germline gives CDR1 GTSNPN, CDR2 SVGIG (reference sequence). For the CDR3, the DNA is TGTGCCTGGAGTGTCCTTAGCGGAGCAGCGGAAGCTTTCTTT. It encodes CAWSVLSGAAEAFF.